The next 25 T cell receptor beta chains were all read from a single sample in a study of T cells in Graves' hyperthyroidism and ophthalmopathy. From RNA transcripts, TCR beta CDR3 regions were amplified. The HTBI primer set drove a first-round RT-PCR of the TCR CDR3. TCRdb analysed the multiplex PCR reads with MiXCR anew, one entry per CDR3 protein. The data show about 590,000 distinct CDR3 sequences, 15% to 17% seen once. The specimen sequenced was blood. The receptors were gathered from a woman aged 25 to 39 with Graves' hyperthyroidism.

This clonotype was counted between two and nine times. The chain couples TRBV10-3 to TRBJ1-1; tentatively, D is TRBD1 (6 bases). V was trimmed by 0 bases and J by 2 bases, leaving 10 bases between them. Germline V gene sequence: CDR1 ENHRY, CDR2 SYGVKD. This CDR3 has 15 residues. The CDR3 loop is CAISESLGANTEAFF. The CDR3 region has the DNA TGTGCCATCAGTGAGTCGTTGGGGGCCAACACTGAAGCTTTCTTT.

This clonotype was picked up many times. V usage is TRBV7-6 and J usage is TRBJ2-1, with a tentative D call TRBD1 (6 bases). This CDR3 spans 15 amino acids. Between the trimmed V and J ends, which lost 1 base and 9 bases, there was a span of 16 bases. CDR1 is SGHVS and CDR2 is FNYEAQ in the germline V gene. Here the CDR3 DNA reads TGTGCCAGCAGCTTAGGTGCTCAAAAAGGGGGTGAGCAGTTCTTC. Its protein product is CASSLGAQKGGEQFF.

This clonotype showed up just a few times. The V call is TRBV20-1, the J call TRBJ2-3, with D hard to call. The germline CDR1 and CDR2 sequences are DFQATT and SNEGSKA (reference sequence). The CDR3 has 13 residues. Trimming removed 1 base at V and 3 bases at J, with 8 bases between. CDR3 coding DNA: TGCAGTGCTAGAGGTAGTGTTACAGATACGCAGTATTTT. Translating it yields CSARGSVTDTQYF.

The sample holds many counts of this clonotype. The CDR3 reads CSASGEIYNEQFF. In DNA, the CDR3 is TGCAGTGCTAGCGGAGAAATCTACAATGAGCAGTTCTTC. The chain recombines TRBV20-1 with TRBJ2-1; D not resolved. Germline V gives CDR1 DFQATT, CDR2 SNEGSKA (reference sequence). The ends were cut back, 3 bases at V and 3 bases at J, with 9 bases in the middle. This CDR3 is 13 amino acids long.

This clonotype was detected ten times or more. The CDR3 region has the DNA TGTGCCAGCAGCTTGACGGGGATGGACACTGAAGCTTTCTTT. It translates to CASSLTGMDTEAFF. This chain joins TRBV6-1 and TRBJ1-1; D gene uncertain. With 6 bases removed from V and 3 bases from J, the gap between germline ends came to 14 bases. Germline V gene data show CDR1 as MNHNS and CDR2 as SASEGT. The CDR3 loop spans 14 amino acids.

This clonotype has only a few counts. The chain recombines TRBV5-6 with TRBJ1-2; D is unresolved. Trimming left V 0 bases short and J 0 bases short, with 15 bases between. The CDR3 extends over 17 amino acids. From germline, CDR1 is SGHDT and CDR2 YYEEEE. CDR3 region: CASSLGVGHTANYGYTF. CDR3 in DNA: TGTGCCAGCAGCTTGGGAGTCGGGCACACAGCTAACTATGGCTACACCTTC. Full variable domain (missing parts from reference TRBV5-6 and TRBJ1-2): DAGVTQSPTHLIKTRGQQVTLRCSPKSGHDTVSWYQQALGQGPQFIFQYYEEEERQRGNFPDRFSGHQFPNYSSELNVNALLLGDSALYLCASSLGVGHTANYGYTFGSGTRLTVV.

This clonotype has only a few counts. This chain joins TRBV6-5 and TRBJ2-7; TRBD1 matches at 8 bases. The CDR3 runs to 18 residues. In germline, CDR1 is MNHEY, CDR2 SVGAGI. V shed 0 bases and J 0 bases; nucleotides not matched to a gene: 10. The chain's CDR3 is CASSYSSLRTGTSYEQYF. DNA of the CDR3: TGTGCCAGCAGTTACTCCAGTCTCAGGACAGGGACCTCCTACGAGCAGTACTTC.

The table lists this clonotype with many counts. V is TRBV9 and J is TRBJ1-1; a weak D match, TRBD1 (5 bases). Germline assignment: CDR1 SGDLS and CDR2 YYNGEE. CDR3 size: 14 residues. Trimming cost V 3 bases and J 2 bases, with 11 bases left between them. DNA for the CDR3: TGTGCCAGCAGCGCGGGACCTGGTAACACTGAAGCTTTCTTT. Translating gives CASSAGPGNTEAFF.

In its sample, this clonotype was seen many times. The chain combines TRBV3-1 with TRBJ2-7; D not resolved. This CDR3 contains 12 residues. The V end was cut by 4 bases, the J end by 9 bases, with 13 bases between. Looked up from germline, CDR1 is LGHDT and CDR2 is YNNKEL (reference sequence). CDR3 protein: CASSPNKIVQYF. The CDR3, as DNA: TGTGCCAGCAGCCCTAACAAAATTGTGCAGTACTTC.

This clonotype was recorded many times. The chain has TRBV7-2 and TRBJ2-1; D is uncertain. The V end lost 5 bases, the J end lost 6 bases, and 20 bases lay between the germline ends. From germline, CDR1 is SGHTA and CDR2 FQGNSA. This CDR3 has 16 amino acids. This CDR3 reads CASSLPIGWAANEQFF. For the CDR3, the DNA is TGTGCCAGCAGCCTTCCCATCGGATGGGCGGCCAATGAGCAGTTCTTC.

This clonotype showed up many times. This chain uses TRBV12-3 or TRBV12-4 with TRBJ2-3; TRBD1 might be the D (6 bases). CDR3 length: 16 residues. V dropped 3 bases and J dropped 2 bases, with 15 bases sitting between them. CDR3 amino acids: CASSFVGTRLTDTQYF. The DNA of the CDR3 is TGTGCCAGCAGTTTTGTTGGGACACGACTCACAGATACGCAGTATTTT.

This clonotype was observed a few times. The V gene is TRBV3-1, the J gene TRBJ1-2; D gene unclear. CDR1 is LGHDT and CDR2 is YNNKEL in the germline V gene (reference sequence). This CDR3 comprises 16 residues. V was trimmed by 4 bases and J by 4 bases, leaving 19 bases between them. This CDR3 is CASSPPGKRIGYGYTF. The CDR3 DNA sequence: TGTGCCAGCAGCCCCCCAGGAAAACGGATAGGCTATGGCTACACCTTC.

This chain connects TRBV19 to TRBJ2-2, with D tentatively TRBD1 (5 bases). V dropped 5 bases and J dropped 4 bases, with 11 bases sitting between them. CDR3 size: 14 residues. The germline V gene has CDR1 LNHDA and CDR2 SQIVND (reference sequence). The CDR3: CASSFGHLTGELFF. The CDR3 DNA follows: TGTGCCAGTAGTTTTGGACACCTCACCGGGGAGCTGTTTTTT.

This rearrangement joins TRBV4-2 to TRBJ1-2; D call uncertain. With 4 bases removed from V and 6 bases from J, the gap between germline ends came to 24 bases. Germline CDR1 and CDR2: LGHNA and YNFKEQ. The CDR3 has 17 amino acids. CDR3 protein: CASSPVRAQDTGDGYTF. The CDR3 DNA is TGTGCCAGCAGCCCGGTAAGGGCACAAGATACGGGAGATGGCTACACCTTC.

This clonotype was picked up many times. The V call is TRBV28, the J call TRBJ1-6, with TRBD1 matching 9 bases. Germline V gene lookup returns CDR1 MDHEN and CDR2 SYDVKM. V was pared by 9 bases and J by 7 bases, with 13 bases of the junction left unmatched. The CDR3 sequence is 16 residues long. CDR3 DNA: TGTGCCAGTTATACAGGGGGCGCTTCGGCAAATTCACCCCTCCACTTT. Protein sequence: CASYTGGASANSPLHF. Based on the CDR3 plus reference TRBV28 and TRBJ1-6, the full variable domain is DVKVTQSSRYLVKRTGEKVFLECVQDMDHENMFWYRQDPGLGLRLIYFSYDVKMKEKGDIPEGYSVSREKKERFSLILESASTNQTSMYLCASYTGGASANSPLHFGNGTRLTVT.

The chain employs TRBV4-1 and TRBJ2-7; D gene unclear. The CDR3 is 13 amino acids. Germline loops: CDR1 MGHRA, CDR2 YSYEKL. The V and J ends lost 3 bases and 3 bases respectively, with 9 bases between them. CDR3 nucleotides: TGCGCCAGCAGCCAGAGGACCCTCTACGAGCAGTACTTC. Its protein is CASSQRTLYEQYF.

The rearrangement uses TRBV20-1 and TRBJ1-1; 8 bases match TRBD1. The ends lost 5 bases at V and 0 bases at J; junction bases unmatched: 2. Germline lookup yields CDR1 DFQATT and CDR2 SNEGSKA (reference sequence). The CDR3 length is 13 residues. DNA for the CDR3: TGCAGTGCTGAGACAGGGGTGAACACTGAAGCTTTCTTT. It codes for CSAETGVNTEAFF.

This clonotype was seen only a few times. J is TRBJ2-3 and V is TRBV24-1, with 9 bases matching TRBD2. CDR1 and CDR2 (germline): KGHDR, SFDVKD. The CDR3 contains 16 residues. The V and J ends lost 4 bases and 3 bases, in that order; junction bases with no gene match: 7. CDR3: CATSEGTSGPTDTQYF. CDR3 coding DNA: TGTGCCACCAGTGAGGGTACTAGCGGGCCGACAGATACGCAGTATTTT.

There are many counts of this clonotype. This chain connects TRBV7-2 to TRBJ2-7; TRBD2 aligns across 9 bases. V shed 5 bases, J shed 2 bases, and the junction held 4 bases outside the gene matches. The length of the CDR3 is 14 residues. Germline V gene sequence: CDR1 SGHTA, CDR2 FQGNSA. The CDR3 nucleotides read TGTGCCAGCAGCATAGGACTAGCGACCTACGAGCAGTACTTC. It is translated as CASSIGLATYEQYF.

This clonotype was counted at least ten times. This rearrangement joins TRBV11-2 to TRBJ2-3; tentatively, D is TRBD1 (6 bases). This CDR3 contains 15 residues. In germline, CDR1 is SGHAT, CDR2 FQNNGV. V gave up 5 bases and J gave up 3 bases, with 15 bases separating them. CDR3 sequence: CASSTRQERTDTQYF. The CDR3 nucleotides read TGTGCCAGCAGCACCCGACAGGAAAGGACAGATACGCAGTATTTT.

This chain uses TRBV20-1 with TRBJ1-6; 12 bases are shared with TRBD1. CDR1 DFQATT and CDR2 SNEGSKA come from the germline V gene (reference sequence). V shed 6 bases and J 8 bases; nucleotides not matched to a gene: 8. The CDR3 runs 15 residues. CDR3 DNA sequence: TGCAGTGCCCCGTCGGGACAGGGGGCAGATTCACCCCTCCACTTT. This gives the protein CSAPSGQGADSPLHF.

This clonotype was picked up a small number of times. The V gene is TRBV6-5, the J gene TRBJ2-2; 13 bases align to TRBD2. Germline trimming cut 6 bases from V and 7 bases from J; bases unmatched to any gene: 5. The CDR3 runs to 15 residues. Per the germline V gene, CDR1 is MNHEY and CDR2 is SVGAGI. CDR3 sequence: CASRRTSGRVGELFF. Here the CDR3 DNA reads TGTGCCAGCAGACGGACTAGCGGGAGAGTCGGGGAGCTGTTTTTT.

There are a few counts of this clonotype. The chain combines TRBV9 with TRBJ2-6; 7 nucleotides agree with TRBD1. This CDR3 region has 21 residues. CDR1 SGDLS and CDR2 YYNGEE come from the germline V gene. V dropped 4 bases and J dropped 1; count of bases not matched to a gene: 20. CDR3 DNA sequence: TGTGCCAGCAGCCTACAATTAGGACTGACAGGGCCTTCATCTGGGGCCAACGTCCTGACTTTC. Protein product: CASSLQLGLTGPSSGANVLTF.

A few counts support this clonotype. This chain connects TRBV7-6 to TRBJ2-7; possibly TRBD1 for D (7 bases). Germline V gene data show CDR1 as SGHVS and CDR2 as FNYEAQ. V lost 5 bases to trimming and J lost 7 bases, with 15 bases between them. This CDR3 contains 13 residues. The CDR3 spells CASSRNSGGEQYF. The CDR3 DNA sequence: TGTGCCAGCAGCCGAAATTCAGGGGGGGAGCAGTACTTC.

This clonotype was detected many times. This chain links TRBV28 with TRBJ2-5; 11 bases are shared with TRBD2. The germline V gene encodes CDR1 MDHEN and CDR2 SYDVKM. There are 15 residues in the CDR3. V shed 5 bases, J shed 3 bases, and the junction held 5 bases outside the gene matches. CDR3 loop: CASSVPGLAEETQYF. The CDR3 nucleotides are TGTGCCAGCAGTGTTCCGGGACTAGCGGAAGAGACCCAGTACTTC.